Sequencing of this TCR beta chain was carried out in a study of T cell changes during pregnancy in multiple sclerosis (dated by TCRdb to about 2019). Study-level background: The study looked at changes in the T cell repertoire across pregnancy in women with multiple sclerosis.

The receptor library was made with the immunoSEQ multiplex PCR assay. TCRdb stores this immuneACCESS table with in-frame sequences only. Part of the clones is absent; in the studies checked, under half of the shortfall reflects unresolved V genes, and no reason is known for the rest. In all, the sample holds roughly 12,000 clones, and around 83% of those were seen once. The ten largest clones capture under 15% of the sample. A word on this clone: No cognate antigen has been identified for it. The record has no base qualities; no much larger clone is one base away.

From cysteine to phenylalanine, the CDR3 is 15 amino acids long. Only the CDR3 part of the read is kept: 45 bases, read in frame from the first base. CDR1 is given as MRHNA and CDR2 as SNTAGT, both from the germline V gene. The junction shows trimming of 0 bases on V and 2 bases on J, and the gene matches do not reach 2 bases of it. The TCR was taken from a female donor in good health, enrolled as a control in a pregnancy study. This specimen was CD8+ T cells from peripheral blood mononuclear cells, taken in the second trimester of pregnancy. The V gene is TRBV6-4 and the J gene is TRBJ2-3, and TRBD1 aligns with 7 junction nucleotides. The sequenced DNA: TGTGCCAGCAGTGACTCTACAGGGGTCACAGATACGCAGTATTTT. Its protein is CASSDSTGVTDTQYF.